These T cell receptor beta chains were read from a single sample in a study of blood T cell repertoires in COVID-19. Sequencing was performed with immunoSEQ multiplex PCR; in TCRdb, only in-frame clones are kept and a portion is missing. The data hold 250,000 to 300,000 clones, with around 81% observed a single time. Input material: peripheral blood. Every receptor here comes from a woman aged 55 to 70 with active or convalescent COVID-19. Both conserved end residues are trimmed from each CDR3.

j_call v_call cdr3_aa
TRBJ2-4 TRBV19 ASTPGGGALAKNIQY
TRBJ2-7 TRBV19 ASSIGRGGGHEQY
TRBJ1-2 TRBV7-9 ASSAEDYGYT
TRBJ2-2 TRBV11-3 ASSLDKAGTGELF
TRBJ1-2 TRBV5-4 ASSLGRQGYGYT
TRBJ1-5 TRBV18 ASSPRAGGNQPQH
TRBJ2-7 TRBV5-1 ASGEGTTPYEQY
TRBJ1-4 TRBV5-4 ASSFQGNEKLF
TRBJ2-5 TRBV6-5 ASFGGAREETQY
TRBJ2-7 TRBV5-1 ASSLAPGESYEQY
TRBJ2-7 TRBV6-5 ASSYPGQGDEQY
TRBJ1-5 TRBV19 ASSIERGSVKH
TRBJ2-7 TRBV7-6 ASSPSGGTSGVPYEQY
TRBJ2-7 TRBV29-1 SAWGGADIHEQY
TRBJ2-1 TRBV6-5 ASSSAGGRQF
TRBJ2-5 TRBV30 AYARAYETQY
TRBJ2-6 TRBV5-4 ASSSLGGYRVPGANVLT
TRBJ2-1 TRBV11-3 ASSLGGANNEQF
TRBJ1-5 TRBV12-3/TRBV12-4 ASTLTGDQPQH
TRBJ1-2 TRBV5-1 ASSMAPFDYGYT
TRBJ1-3 TRBV19 ASSPGLDRKFSGNTIY
TRBJ2-3 TRBV7-9 ASSSTSSGDTQY
TRBJ1-5 TRBV7-9 ASSSPTGVDQPQH
TRBJ2-7 TRBV3-1/TRBV3-2 ASSQSGGLYYEQY
TRBJ1-1 TRBV19 ASRGNRGQGTEAF
TRBJ1-1 TRBV6-5 ASSYGQSLVNTEAF
TRBJ2-2 TRBV11-1 ASMPGLANTGELF
TRBJ1-2 TRBV6-6 ASSYPDSTSGYT
TRBJ1-6 TRBV10-3 ASRQGAYNSPLH
TRBJ2-7 TRBV5-1 ASSLSQTSYEQY
TRBJ2-7 TRBV7-2 ASSPGLAGGYEQY
TRBJ2-5 TRBV5-6 ASSAPRMGGPKETQY
TRBJ1-5 TRBV10-2 ASSPTGGYQPQH
TRBJ2-7 TRBV9 ASSVGTGSHEQY
TRBJ2-3 TRBV9 ASSVDRGQRRADTQY
TRBJ2-2 TRBV5-5 ASSLAGVQGIANTGELF
TRBJ2-2 TRBV2 ASRSGGGARTGELF
TRBJ1-6 TRBV15 ATSRTGTGNSPLH
TRBJ2-2 TRBV3-1/TRBV3-2 ASSQGYSTGELF
TRBJ1-2 TRBV21-1 ASSKGGQGEAYGYT
TRBJ1-2 TRBV7-9 ASSLAGVRHYGYT
TRBJ1-1 TRBV23-1 ATQGNRDRGNTEAF
TRBJ1-3 TRBV19 ASSMGRGAGNTIY
TRBJ1-3 TRBV9 ASTRPSGNTIY
TRBJ1-5 TRBV2 ASRWGQGSNQPQH
TRBJ1-2 TRBV7-8 ASSPDQGGYGYT
TRBJ1-3 TRBV5-1 ASGERFSGNTIY
TRBJ2-4 TRBV3-1/TRBV3-2 ASSQEAGTGDHIQY
TRBJ2-3 TRBV5-1 ASSPGQSTDTQY